This is a list of T cell receptor beta chains from one sample in a study of PD-1 blockade in mismatch repair-deficient tumors. Repertoires were generated with immunoSEQ multiplex PCR, while TCRdb's copy carries only in-frame clones and drops some. Of about 100,000 clones listed, over 75% are singletons. The sequenced sample was peripheral blood, obtained roughly eight months after starting pembrolizumab. These receptors originate from an adult with mismatch repair-deficient cancer. CDR3s leave out the opening cysteine and the closing phenylalanine or tryptophan. A D gene is named only where the DNA matches it firmly. Expanded clones get a size class; other rows say once, few or many, or leave the size out.

>TRBV28|NA|TRBJ2-7|NA
ASARQGASDSYEQY
>TRBV2|NA|TRBJ2-7|NA
ASSDGNSYEQY
>TRBV9|NA|TRBJ2-2|TRBD2
ASKRGGTNTGELF
>TRBV2|once|TRBJ1-1|NA
ASSEMWRAF
>TRBV18|NA|TRBJ2-7|NA
ASSPGTAYEQY
>TRBV6-1|NA|TRBJ2-7|NA
ASSDPGGSTSYEQY
>TRBV2|NA|TRBJ2-7|TRBD2
ASSVQRDSYEQY
>TRBV9|NA|TRBJ2-7|TRBD2
ASSFRGEGNEQY
>TRBV18|NA|TRBJ1-2|NA
ASSSPIGQFNGYT
>TRBV6-5|NA|TRBJ2-7|NA
ASSYSDSLGYEQY
>TRBV7-9|NA|TRBJ2-3|TRBD2
ASSLLASSLDTQY
>TRBV27|NA|TRBJ2-5|NA
ASSSLGKREETQY
>TRBV5-1|NA|TRBJ1-2|NA
ASSLDGAGYT
>TRBV7-9|few|TRBJ2-1|NA
ASSLAAGNEQF
>TRBV7-9|few|TRBJ1-2|NA
ATTPEAGYGYT
>TRBV7-8|once|TRBJ2-1|NA
ASSLGSYNEQF